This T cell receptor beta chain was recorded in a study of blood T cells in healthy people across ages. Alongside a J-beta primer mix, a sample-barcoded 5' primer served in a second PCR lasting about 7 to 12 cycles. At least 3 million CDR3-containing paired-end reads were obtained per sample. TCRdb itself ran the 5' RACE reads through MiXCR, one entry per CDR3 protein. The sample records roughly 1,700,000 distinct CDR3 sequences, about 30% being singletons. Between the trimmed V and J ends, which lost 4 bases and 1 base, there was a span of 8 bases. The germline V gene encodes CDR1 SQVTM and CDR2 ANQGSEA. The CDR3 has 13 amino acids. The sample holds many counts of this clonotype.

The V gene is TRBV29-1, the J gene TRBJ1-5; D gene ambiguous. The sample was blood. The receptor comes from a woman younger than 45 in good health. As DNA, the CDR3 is TGCAGCGTTGTGGAGGGAAGCAATCAGCCCCAGCATTTT. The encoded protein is CSVVEGSNQPQHF. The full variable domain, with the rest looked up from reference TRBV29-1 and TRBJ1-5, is SAVISQKPSRDICQRGTSLTIQCQVDSQVTMMFWYRQQPGQSLTLIATANQGSEATYESGFVIDKFPISRPNLTFSTLTVSNMSPEDSSIYLCSVVEGSNQPQHFGDGTRLSIL.